These T cell receptor beta chains were read from a single sample in a study of blood T cells in healthy people across ages. MiXCR was run by TCRdb on the 5' RACE reads, yielding one entry per CDR3 protein. The repertoire includes more than 700,000 distinct CDR3 sequences, roughly 53% of them detected once, and approximately 40% sits in the top ten. Sequenced input: blood. Receptors originate from an elderly man in good health. Each CDR3 is given with its conserved first and last residue. The D gene is left open where the match is weak. Rows give clone size only sometimes, using once, few, many, or a class for an expanded clone.

>TRBJ1-2|NA|16|TRBV9|TRBD1
TGTGCCAGCAGCGACCCCGGGACAGGGACCCTATATGGCTACACCTTC
CASSDPGTGTLYGYTF
>TRBJ2-5|NA|14|TRBV6-5|TRBD2
TGTGCCAGCAGTGGGCTAGCGGGCAGAGAGACCCAGTACTTC
CASSGLAGRETQYF
>TRBJ1-2|NA|15|TRBV6-5|TRBD1
TGTGCCAGCAGAAGAGGGACAGGGGACGGCTATGGCTACACCTTC
CASRRGTGDGYGYTF
>TRBJ2-7|NA|18|TRBV15|TRBD1
TGTGCCACCAGCAGCTCCCTCCGGGACAGGGGGAAAACCTACGAGCAGTACTTC
CATSSSLRDRGKTYEQYF
>TRBJ2-4|many|12|TRBV3-1|NA
TGTGCCAGCAGCCCAACCGAAAACATTCAGTACTTC
CASSPTENIQYF
>TRBJ1-2|NA|14|TRBV27|TRBD1
TGTGCCAGCAGCGCGCAGACAGGGGAAGGTGGCTACACCTTC
CASSAQTGEGGYTF
>TRBJ2-6|once|16|TRBV24-1|NA
TGTGCCACCAGTGACGGGGGCGCTGCTGGGGCCAACGTCCTGACTTTC
CATSDGGAAGANVLTF
>TRBJ2-1|NA|15|TRBV20-1|NA
TGCAGTGCCCAGATGGGACGAGGGAATAACAATGAGCAGTTCTTC
CSAQMGRGNNNEQFF
>TRBJ2-5|NA|15|TRBV2|TRBD2
TGTGCCAGCAGTGGGTTTAGCGGGAGAATAAATGAGCAGTACTTC
CASSGFSGRINEQYF
>TRBJ2-1|few|17|TRBV6-1|TRBD2
TGTGCCCCCGCCGGGACTAGCGGGAATGTTCCCTTTGATGAGCAGTTCTTC
CAPAGTSGNVPFDEQFF
>TRBJ2-1|NA|15|TRBV6-1|NA
TGTGCCAGCAACTTAGCTAGGGGCTCCTACACTGAGCAGTTCTTC
CASNLARGSYTEQFF
>TRBJ2-5|NA|19|TRBV4-2|NA
TGTGCCAGCAGCCCGGGAAGTCTTCTAGGTGTGGGATCCCAAGAGACCCAGTACTTC
CASSPGSLLGVGSQETQYF
>TRBJ2-7|NA|16|TRBV7-6|NA
TGTGCCAGCAGCCCGATGTACGGCGCGACGAACTACGAGCAGTACTTC
CASSPMYGATNYEQYF
>TRBJ2-2|NA|14|TRBV20-1|TRBD2
TGCAGTGCTAAGAGCGGGAGTAACACCGGGGAGCTGTTTTTT
CSAKSGSNTGELFF
>TRBJ1-1|NA|14|TRBV29-1|NA
TGCAGCGTTAACACCCTGACAGCAAACACTGAAGCTTTCTTT
CSVNTLTANTEAFF
>TRBJ2-1|once|19|TRBV13|TRBD2
TGTGCCAGCAGCCCGAACCTCGGACTAGCGGGAGGGCCCTACAATGAGCAGTTCTTC
CASSPNLGLAGGPYNEQFF
>TRBJ1-1|NA|14|TRBV6-5|NA
TGTGCCAGCAGAAGGGGAGGGGGGAACACTGAAGCTTTCTTT
CASRRGGGNTEAFF
>TRBJ2-6|NA|17|TRBV5-1|TRBD1
TGCGCCAACAGCTTGGGGACAGCTAGCTCTGGGGCCAACGTCCTGACTTTC
CANSLGTASSGANVLTF
>TRBJ1-6|NA|14|TRBV7-9|NA
TGTGCCAGCAGCCACCGGGACTTTAATTCACCCCTCCACTTT
CASSHRDFNSPLHF
>TRBJ2-4|NA|15|TRBV3-1|TRBD2
TGTGCCAGCAGCCAAGTCCTAGCGGGAGGGCGGGAGCAGTACTTC
CASSQVLAGGREQYF
>TRBJ2-7|NA|15|TRBV18|TRBD1
TGTGCCAGCTCAGGCCCCGGGACAGGGCCCTACGAGCAGTACTTC
CASSGPGTGPYEQYF
>TRBJ2-4|NA|17|TRBV3-1|NA
TGTGCCAGCAGCCGCGGGGACTTGCAACTAGCCAAAAACATTCAGTACTTC
CASSRGDLQLAKNIQYF
>TRBJ2-7|NA|16|TRBV20-1|TRBD1
TGCAGTGCAGACGGACAGGGGACGAGGAGCTCCTACGAGCAGTACTTC
CSADGQGTRSSYEQYF
>TRBJ2-1|few|13|TRBV10-3|NA
TGTGCCATCAGAGAGGACAACTACAATGAGCAGTTCTTC
CAIREDNYNEQFF
>TRBJ2-1|NA|16|TRBV9|TRBD2
TGTGCCAGCAGCCCATCTATCGCTAGCGGGAGTGGTGAGCAGTTCTTC
CASSPSIASGSGEQFF
>TRBJ2-5|NA|14|TRBV7-2|TRBD2
TGTGCCAGCAGCTTAGCTCTAGCGGCGGGTGAGCAGTACTTC
CASSLALAAGEQYF
>TRBJ2-1|few|16|TRBV3-1|TRBD2
TGTGCCAGCAGCCTCGAAACAAGCGGGGGCTACAATGAGCAGTTCTTC
CASSLETSGGYNEQFF
>TRBJ2-5|few|21|TRBV4-3|NA
TGCGCCAGCAGCCAAGATTGCGCCTCAGAGGAGGGGCGCACCCCACAAGAGACCCAGTACTTC
CASSQDCASEEGRTPQETQYF
>TRBJ2-3|NA|15|TRBV4-1|NA
TGCGCCAGCAGCCAAGGTAGAATGGAGAGGCGGAACGCGTATTTT
CASSQGRMERRNAYF
>TRBJ2-4|NA|14|TRBV20-1|NA
TGCAGTGCGGAGGGCCCCTCTCGGTCGGGCATTCAGTACTTC
CSAEGPSRSGIQYF
>TRBJ2-7|NA|14|TRBV20-1|NA
TGCAGTGCTAGAGTTGCGCCCTCCTACAATGAGCAGTACTTC
CSARVAPSYNEQYF
>TRBJ1-2|few|13|TRBV20-1|NA
TGCAGTGCTAGGGCCAGGGGATACTATGGCTACACCTTC
CSARARGYYGYTF
>TRBJ2-4|NA|14|TRBV28|NA
TGTGCCAGCAGCCCACCGGGACGGCTCCCCTGGGGGTACTTC
CASSPPGRLPWGYF